The 23 T cell receptor beta chains given below trace back to one sample, sequenced in a study of cytomegalovirus exposure and HLA in healthy donors. Primers included in the PCR were 60 Vbeta and 13 Jbeta primers. The table came from immunoSEQ multiplex PCR; TCRdb's copy has only in-frame clones and leaves some out. This sample has 100,000 to 150,000 clones, with 75% to 85% found just once. Sequenced material: PBMCs. These receptors all stem from a young man in good health and CMV-seropositive.

The chain employs TRBV1 and TRBJ2-7; TRBD1 was called by the table and not checked on the DNA. TRBV1 is a pseudogene. CDR3 length: 14 amino acids. CDR3 DNA sequence: TGCACCAGCAGCCAGGGACAGGGAACCTACGAGCAGTACTTC. Translating gives CTSSQGQGTYEQYF.

This chain joins TRBV5-5 and TRBJ2-7; 9 nucleotides agree with TRBD1. Trimming took 1 base from V and 1 from J; bases not matched to a gene: 9. Germline CDR1 and CDR2: SGHKS and YYEKEE (reference sequence). The CDR3 spans 17 residues. CDR3 sequence (DNA): TGTGCCAGCAGCTTGAGTTTAGGGACAGGGAGTTCCTACGAGCAGTACTTC. Encoded protein: CASSLSLGTGSSYEQYF. The variable domain in full, with the rest retrieved from reference TRBV5-5 and TRBJ2-7, is DAGVTQSPTHLIKTRGQQVTLRCSPISGHKSVSWYQQVLGQGPQFIFQYYEKEERGRGNFPDRFSARQFPNYSSELNVNALLLGDSALYLCASSLSLGTGSSYEQYFGPGTRLTVT.

J is TRBJ2-5 and V is TRBV19; 7 nucleotides line up with TRBD1. From germline, CDR1 is LNHDA and CDR2 SQIVND (reference sequence). CDR3 length equals 14 residues. With V trimmed by 6 bases and J by 1 base, 5 bases remained unmatched. CDR3 sequence (DNA): TGTGCCAGTAGGAATACAGGGGTCCAAGAGACCCAGTACTTC. It codes for CASRNTGVQETQYF.

In regard to this clone: Other DNA variants within this sample encode the same CDR3. The chain couples TRBV14 to TRBJ1-1; possibly TRBD1 for D (5 bases). The germline gives CDR1 SGHDN, CDR2 FVKESK. With 0 bases removed from V and 5 bases from J, the gap between germline ends came to 7 bases. The CDR3 sequence is 13 residues long. The DNA for the CDR3 is TGTGCCAGCAGCCAAGATCGGGGGACTGAAGCTTTCTTT. The encoded protein is CASSQDRGTEAFF.

The CDR3 protein is CAITADFVANYGYTF. For the CDR3, the DNA is TGTGCCATCACAGCGGACTTCGTAGCTAACTATGGCTACACCTTC. The rearrangement joins TRBV10-3 to TRBJ1-2; D remains ambiguous. The V end was cut by 7 bases, the J end by 0 bases, with 15 bases between. CDR1 is ENHRY and CDR2 is SYGVKD in the germline V gene. The CDR3 has 15 residues.

This clone turned up a few times. The chain couples TRBV29-1 to TRBJ2-4, with D unresolved. V shed 7 bases and J shed 1 base, with 14 bases lying between them. CDR3 length: 14 amino acids. The V gene's germline CDR1 is SQVTM and CDR2 ANQGSEA. CDR3 nucleotides: TGCAGCGCTAGAGAGAGGTCGGCCAAAAACATTCAGTACTTC. Protein sequence: CSARERSAKNIQYF. Together with reference TRBV29-1 and TRBJ2-4, the CDR3 gives the full variable domain: SAVISQKPSRDICQRGTSLTIQCQVDSQVTMMFWYRQQPGQSLTLIATANQGSEATYESGFVIDKFPISRPNLTFSTLTVSNMSPEDSSIYLCSARERSAKNIQYFGAGTRLSVL.

V and J are TRBV28 and TRBJ1-3; the D is unclear. Germline CDR1 and CDR2: MDHEN and SYDVKM. The CDR3 sequence is 14 residues long. V dropped 7 bases and J dropped 0 bases, with 10 bases sitting between them. The CDR3 sequence is CASTSIGSGNTIYF. The CDR3 region has the DNA TGTGCCAGCACAAGCATTGGCTCTGGAAACACCATATATTTT.

In this sample, this clone turned up once. The V call is TRBV28, the J call TRBJ1-4; 7 bases match TRBD1. Germline trimming cut 6 bases from V and 4 bases from J; bases unmatched to any gene: 8. CDR3 length: 15 residues. CDR1 and CDR2 from the germline V gene are MDHEN and SYDVKM. The CDR3 DNA is TGTGCCAGCAGCACCGGACAGGCCTTTAATGAAAAACTGTTTTTT. It specifies CASSTGQAFNEKLFF.

The genes are TRBV2 and TRBJ1-6, with 12 nucleotides matching TRBD1. Germline lookup yields CDR1 SNHLY and CDR2 FYNNEI. The CDR3 has 20 residues. The junction had 20 bases not matched to a gene; V was cut back by 4 bases and J by 10 bases. The CDR3: CASSVDSGTGGLFMMSPLHF. CDR3 coding DNA: TGTGCCAGCAGTGTCGATTCCGGGACAGGGGGCTTATTTATGATGTCACCCCTCCACTTT.

The chain is built from TRBV19 and TRBJ1-1; 7 bases map to TRBD1. From germline, CDR1 is LNHDA and CDR2 SQIVND (reference sequence). After removal of 6 bases from V and 0 bases from J, the junction contained 4 bases not matched to a gene. This CDR3 is built from 14 residues. Written as DNA, the CDR3 is TGTGCCAGTAGGATGACAGGGCTGAACACTGAAGCTTTCTTT. It yields the protein CASRMTGLNTEAFF.

This clone showed up just once. The CDR3: CASSQQGYSPLHF. The DNA for the CDR3 is TGTGCCAGTAGTCAACAGGGATATTCACCCCTCCACTTT. This chain connects TRBV19 to TRBJ1-6, with a possible D match to TRBD1 (6 bases). The CDR3 totals 13 residues. V lost 5 bases and J lost 8, with 10 bases in between. CDR1 and CDR2 from the germline V gene are LNHDA and SQIVND (reference sequence).

The J gene is TRBJ1-5, the V gene TRBV4-1, with 10 bases lining up with TRBD1. After removal of 3 bases from V and 4 bases from J, the junction contained 12 bases not matched to a gene. The CDR3 has 18 residues. In germline, CDR1 is MGHRA, CDR2 YSYEKL. The CDR3, as DNA: TGCGCCAGCAGCCATGGAGGAGGACAGGGGGATCTTAATCAGCCCCAGCATTTT. It yields the protein CASSHGGGQGDLNQPQHF.

The chain uses TRBV28 and TRBJ2-6, with TRBD2 as a possible D gene (7 bases). This CDR3 has 16 amino acids. The germline gives CDR1 MDHEN, CDR2 SYDVKM. Trimming stripped 10 bases from V and 0 bases from J, with 16 bases between. The CDR3 region has the DNA TGTGCCACGTCGGACGGGGGGCCCTCTGGGGCCAACGTCCTGACTTTC. Translation gives CATSDGGPSGANVLTF.

The chain uses TRBV7-3 and TRBJ2-5; TRBD1 might be the D (8 bases). The CDR3 totals 15 residues. From germline, CDR1 is SGHTA and CDR2 FQGTGA. Trimming removed 5 bases from V and 4 bases from J, with 17 bases in between. The DNA for the CDR3 is TGTGCCAGCAGCCCACGACAGGGGAGGGGAGAGACCCAGTACTTC. Amino acids: CASSPRQGRGETQYF. Full variable domain (rest looked up from reference TRBV7-3 and TRBJ2-5): GAGVSQTPSNKVTEKGKYVELRCDPISGHTALYWYRQSLGQGPEFLIYFQGTGAADDSGLPNDRFFAVRPEGSVSTLKIQRTERGDSAVYLCASSPRQGRGETQYFGPGTRLLVL.

The genes are TRBV2 and TRBJ1-6; D ambiguous. The CDR3 has 15 amino acids. Germline V lookup: CDR1 SNHLY, CDR2 FYNNEI. Trimming stripped 2 bases from V and 7 bases from J, with 12 bases between. The CDR3 region is CASSELLGANSPLHF. CDR3 coding DNA: TGTGCCAGCAGTGAATTACTAGGAGCCAATTCACCCCTCCACTTT.

This chain uses TRBV12-5 with TRBJ1-4, with unresolved D. Germline lookup yields CDR1 LGHNT and CDR2 FRNRAP. CDR3 length: 15 amino acids. The V and J ends lost 6 bases and 7 bases respectively, with 18 bases between them. DNA of the CDR3: TGTGCTAGTGGCCCCTCCGCCACGGAGGGTGAAAAACTGTTTTTT. Its translation: CASGPSATEGEKLFF.

The chain carries TRBV29-1 and TRBJ1-2; D not certain. The germline V and J ends were trimmed by 5 bases and 8 bases, with 12 bases remaining between them. The CDR3 consists of 11 residues. Germline-derived CDR1 and CDR2 are SQVTM and ANQGSEA. The CDR3 loop reads CSVREIRGYTF. Written as DNA, the CDR3 is TGCAGCGTTCGGGAGATACGCGGCTACACCTTC.

The rearrangement links TRBV5-5 to TRBJ1-4; possibly TRBD1 for D (6 bases). Germline V gene data show CDR1 as SGHKS and CDR2 as YYEKEE (reference sequence). V was clipped by 4 bases and J by 0 bases, with 10 bases between them. This CDR3 has 15 residues. CDR3 DNA sequence: TGTGCCAGCAGCGTGAACAGGGCAACTAATGAAAAACTGTTTTTT. Its translation is CASSVNRATNEKLFF.

The genes are TRBV5-6 and TRBJ2-6; 7 bases agree with TRBD2. CDR3 length equals 16 residues. CDR1 is SGHDT and CDR2 is YYEEEE in the germline V gene. J gave up 4 bases and V 5 bases, and 9 bases lay outside the gene matches. The CDR3: CASRTPGGRGANVLTF. CDR3 bases: TGTGCCAGCAGAACACCGGGGGGTCGGGGGGCCAACGTCCTGACTTTC.

The CDR3: CASSEALQGVSGKGTNQPQHF. CDR3 sequence (DNA): TGTGCCAGCAGTGAAGCGCTTCAGGGGGTTAGTGGTAAGGGTACCAATCAGCCCCAGCATTTT. The J gene is TRBJ1-5, the V gene TRBV2; TRBD1 aligns across 7 bases. Trimming at V came to 0 bases and at J to 3 bases, leaving 20 bases not matched to a gene. The CDR3 runs 21 residues. Germline loops: CDR1 SNHLY, CDR2 FYNNEI.

The genes are TRBV25-1 and TRBJ2-5; tentative D call: TRBD2 (6 bases). CDR1 MGHDK and CDR2 SYGVNS come from the germline V gene. The germline V and J ends were trimmed by 1 base and 5 bases, with 23 bases remaining between them. The CDR3 totals 18 residues. In nucleotides, the CDR3 is TGTGCCAGCAGTGAATCTTATAGGTTGGGGTCGGGGGTGGAGACCCAGTACTTC. This gives the protein CASSESYRLGSGVETQYF.

V is TRBV5-1 and J is TRBJ2-5, with D maybe TRBD2 (5 bases). Germline CDR1 is SGHRS and CDR2 is YFSETQ. CDR3 length: 16 amino acids. Deletions cut 2 bases from V and 2 bases from J, with 16 bases between. The CDR3: CASSFTFQPGQETQYF. CDR3 DNA sequence: TGCGCCAGCAGCTTCACTTTTCAACCGGGGCAAGAGACCCAGTACTTC.

This clone was picked up one time. This chain joins TRBV7-2 and TRBJ2-7; TRBD1 is a possible D gene (6 bases). The CDR3 consists of 15 residues. Trimming cost V 4 bases and J 2 bases, with 15 bases left between them. The germline V gene encodes CDR1 SGHTA and CDR2 FQGNSA. The CDR3 DNA reads TGTGCCAGCAGCTGGAGTTTCAGGGGACCCTACGAGCAGTACTTC. Translation gives CASSWSFRGPYEQYF.